This T cell receptor beta chain came from a study of T-cell reconstitution after alpha-beta-depleted transplantation in children. The TCRbeta library was prepared with unique molecular identifiers. TCRdb itself ran the PCR reads through MiXCR, one entry per CDR3 protein. The sample consists of fewer than 350,000 distinct CDR3 sequences, around 10% of them appearing once. Germline lookup yields CDR1 MGHRA and CDR2 YSYEKL. This CDR3 region has 15 residues. With 8 bases removed from V and 4 bases from J, the gap between germline ends came to 17 bases. This clonotype appeared many times. Antigen unknown. Study-wide results and caveats: One year post-transplant, T-cell counts and diversity were largely derived from T cells produced anew. Some patients owed their high day-60 TCRbeta diversity to surviving recipient T cells and thymic progenitors. About two months after transplant, alpha-beta T cells reportedly came from several hundred expanded graft clones.

The receptor's source is a boy under two years old with acute myeloid leukemia, due to receive a stem cell transplant. Specimen: PBMCs, collected before TCRalphabeta/CD19-depleted stem cell transplant. The chain employs TRBV4-1 and TRBJ2-2; D tentatively reads TRBD1 or TRBD2 (6 bases each). As DNA, the CDR3 is TGCGCCAGCGCCATGCGGGACATACTCACCGGGGAGCTGTTTTTT. Encoded protein: CASAMRDILTGELFF.